The present T cell receptor beta chain was sequenced within a study of shared clonotypes between healthy human individuals. The germline V gene has CDR1 SEHNR and CDR2 FQNEAQ (reference sequence). Deletions cut 6 bases from V and 4 bases from J, with 8 bases between. The CDR3 contains 12 residues. Naive CD8 cells were CD45RO-negative, positively selected for CCR7, excluding terminally differentiated effector memory CD45RA+ cells. Findings and caveats of the study: Depth was large, yet rarefaction showed that sorted-subset sequencing was incomplete. A few donors showed sharing of around 5% of naive CD4 clonotypes.

Using immunoSEQ multiplex PCR, the repertoire was profiled, and TCRdb retains in-frame clones only, with some absent. Of about 2 million clones listed, about 95% are singletons. As for this clone: What it recognizes is unknown.

The rearrangement joins TRBV7-9 to TRBJ2-3; possible D gene TRBD1, 5 bases. The sequence was obtained from a young man in good health. The source material was naive CD8+ T cells sorted from blood. This chain's CDR3 is CASRRGADTQYF. CDR3 nucleotides: TGTGCCAGCAGAAGGGGCGCAGATACGCAGTATTTT. The complete variable domain, with remaining parts taken from reference TRBV7-9 and TRBJ2-3, reads DTGVSQNPRHKITKRGQNVTFRCDPISEHNRLYWYRQTLGQGPEFLTYFQNEAQLEKSRLLSDRFSAERPKGSFSTLEIQRTEQGDSAMYLCASRRGADTQYFGPGTRLTVL.